The following is a TCR beta chain sequence with its context. There is no known antigen for this receptor. The record has no base qualities; no much larger clone is one base away. The sample originates from a study of cytomegalovirus exposure and HLA in healthy donors listed by TCRdb under 2017. As for the study more broadly: According to a later analysis, one platform produced both the roughly 120 validation repertoires and the roughly 660 repertoires of the first cohort. The study was designed to test whether signatures of past pathogen exposure could be identified by cataloging public T cell receptors. Along with the approximately 620-subject first cohort, a separate validation cohort of around 110 different subjects was used. The study combined high-throughput TCR immunosequencing, statistical association of individual TCRs with disease status, and machine learning to predict cytomegalovirus infection status. Summary of the overall study and its limitations: In vitro tests confirmed that a few of the cytomegalovirus-associated TCR beta chains recognize cytomegalovirus antigens. Cytomegalovirus status was reported to be diagnosed by the classifier with high specificity and sensitivity in both the original and validation cohorts. Of the cluster scores, 90% to 95% were above 0 in a later analysis, which found that TCRs clustered in the first cohort also tended to co-occur in the roughly 130 validation repertoires. In the study, 150 to 200 TCR beta chains were listed as associated with cytomegalovirus. Across donors, most TCR sequences were observed very rarely, whereas some public TCRs were present in many individuals. It was suggested by the authors that the approach could potentially be generalized to other disease states and immunological phenotypes. A later analysis had no HLA typing for the validation cohort, so co-occurrence there was scored across all 110 or so repertoires.

Donors formed part of the validation cohort, which comprised about 120 subjects and was distinct from the first cohort of several hundred subjects. The library came from the immunoSEQ multiplex PCR assay. As for the original processing: A statistical classification framework was developed to diagnose cytomegalovirus status using the catalog of TCR beta chain sequences. The table comes from immuneACCESS by way of TCRdb, which keeps in-frame sequences with V and J called. Part of the clones is missing from these tables; in studies checked, under half for an unresolved V gene and the rest for unknown reasons. The DNA gave D and trimming, while V, J and clone size come from that table. The sample table holds a few hundred thousand clones, of which roughly 88% were seen once. Together, the top ten hold around 1% of the sample. Trimming takes 1 base from V and 4 bases from J, and the germline ends sit 6 bases apart. From a lookup of the germline V gene, CDR1 and CDR2 are SGHTS and YDEGEE. From its cysteine to its phenylalanine, the CDR3 spans 13 amino acids. Only the CDR3 DNA stays, 39 bases, in frame from base 1.

Sequencing was carried out using PBMCs. The chain employs TRBV5-8 and TRBJ1-5, with the identity of the D gene unclear. This sequence originates from a young man in good health and CMV-seronegative. The CDR3 is CASSLRSNQPQHF. The nucleotide sequence is given as TGTGCCAGCAGCTTGCGGAGTAATCAGCCCCAGCATTTT.